The rows below give T cell receptor beta chains drawn from one sample of a study of T cell repertoires in cytomegalovirus infection. TCRdb re-analysed the reads in MiXCR, keeping a single row per CDR3 protein. This sample has under 50,000 distinct CDR3 sequences, with more than 20% found just once. Their specific antigens are unknown. Sequenced material: PBMCs, sequenced either directly or after in vitro stimulation (not recorded which). These receptors all come from a human donor in good health (CMV status not recorded). Some clones in this sample may be carry-over from other donors' samples. CDR3s include the opening cysteine and the closing phenylalanine or tryptophan. Size is omitted from some rows. Given values are once, few, many or a class for expanded clones.

clone_size: .
v_call: TRBV6-8
j_call: TRBJ2-3
cdr3_aa: CASRKGGGELTDTQYF

clone_size: many
v_call: TRBV12-3/TRBV12-4
j_call: TRBJ2-6
cdr3_aa: CASSLGGTGANVLTF

clone_size: many
v_call: TRBV12-3/TRBV12-4
j_call: TRBJ1-5
cdr3_aa: CASSLRFGYPSNQPQHF

clone_size: .
v_call: TRBV6-5
j_call: TRBJ1-1
cdr3_aa: CASSYAQDQTEAFF

clone_size: .
v_call: TRBV15
j_call: TRBJ2-7
cdr3_aa: CATRTGGSSYEQYF

clone_size: few
v_call: TRBV2
j_call: TRBJ2-3
cdr3_aa: CASSETSGGSSTDTQYF

clone_size: many
v_call: TRBV2
j_call: TRBJ1-5
cdr3_aa: CASSEALYRASNQPQHF

clone_size: few
v_call: TRBV4-3
j_call: TRBJ2-1
cdr3_aa: CASSRRAGSPEQFF

clone_size: many
v_call: TRBV6-1
j_call: TRBJ1-1
cdr3_aa: CASRLDRFLEAFF

clone_size: .
v_call: TRBV29-1
j_call: TRBJ2-1
cdr3_aa: CSADPFNEQFF

clone_size: .
v_call: TRBV19
j_call: TRBJ1-2
cdr3_aa: CASSTRTGKYGGYTF

clone_size: many
v_call: TRBV11-2
j_call: TRBJ2-1
cdr3_aa: CASSLERYNEQFF

clone_size: few
v_call: TRBV11-2
j_call: TRBJ2-5
cdr3_aa: CASSLAGGKETQYF

clone_size: .
v_call: TRBV6-2/TRBV6-3
j_call: TRBJ2-1
cdr3_aa: CASSLFLVGGQEQFF

clone_size: .
v_call: TRBV18
j_call: TRBJ2-3
cdr3_aa: CASSGQPRDTQYF